The 20 T cell receptor beta chains listed next were all sequenced from one sample in a study of Ad26.COV2.S vaccination and SARS-CoV-2 variants. The treatment denotes: about 20 received Ad26.COV2.S at low or high dose, single or two shots; 5 received placebo; per-sample allocation not given. After the first vaccine or placebo injection, samples were drawn on day 63. TCRdb's table, derived via immunoSEQ multiplex PCR, lists solely in-frame clones and lacks some. The sample has approximately 500,000 clones; around 88% are singletons. Sample: peripheral blood, taken in a trial of Ad26.COV2.S vaccine versus placebo. Source of these receptors: a person aged 18-60 years who received the Ad26.COV2.S COVID-19 vaccine or a placebo.

The V gene is TRBV24-1, the J gene TRBJ2-3; 9 nucleotides align to TRBD2. V dropped 1 base and J dropped 8; count of bases not matched to a gene: 9. Germline values: CDR1 KGHDR, CDR2 SFDVKD. The CDR3 loop spans 16 amino acids. CDR3 loop: CATSDFPSGDSSTQYF. CDR3 in DNA: TGTGCCACCAGTGATTTTCCTAGCGGGGATAGTTCTACGCAGTATTTT.

The chain combines TRBV28 with TRBJ1-2; maybe TRBD1 (5 bases). The CDR3 contains 13 residues. CDR1 is MDHEN, CDR2 SYDVKM, per germline. With 6 bases removed from V and 3 bases from J, the gap between germline ends came to 11 bases. CDR3 residues: CASSRGGYYGYTF. CDR3 bases: TGTGCCAGCAGCCGGGGCGGCTACTATGGCTACACCTTC.

V is TRBV6-2 or TRBV6-3 and J is TRBJ2-1; 10 nucleotides line up with TRBD2. The CDR3 sequence is 14 residues long. Germline CDR1 MNHEY, CDR2 SVGEGT. V lost 2 bases to trimming and J lost 9 bases; unmatched junction nucleotides: 4. The CDR3 here is CASSYLAGAGEQFF. In nucleotides, the CDR3 is TGTGCCAGCAGTTACCTAGCGGGAGCTGGTGAGCAGTTCTTC.

This clone has a handful of counts. The chain employs TRBV28 and TRBJ1-1; no reliable D call. This CDR3 comprises 15 residues. The V and J ends lost 3 bases and 6 bases respectively, with 17 bases between them. The V gene's germline CDR1 is MDHEN and CDR2 SYDVKM. This CDR3 reads CASSFRHLGSAEAFF. The CDR3 DNA reads TGTGCCAGCAGTTTTAGGCACCTAGGGTCAGCTGAAGCTTTCTTT.

The V and J genes are TRBV6-8 and TRBJ2-7; D remains unclear. Looked up from germline, CDR1 is MNHGY and CDR2 is SAAAGT. The V end lost 5 bases, the J end lost 5 bases, and 25 bases lay between the germline ends. The CDR3 contains 17 residues. This CDR3 reads CASSGEAVPRGTHEQYF. CDR3 DNA sequence: TGTGCCAGCAGTGGAGAAGCCGTACCCCGAGGCACCCACGAGCAGTACTTC.

The rearrangement joins TRBV28 to TRBJ2-5; a weak D match, TRBD1 (6 bases). The ends were cut back, 7 bases at V and 1 base at J, with 10 bases in the middle. CDR3 size: 13 residues. Per germline, CDR1 MDHEN and CDR2 SYDVKM. The CDR3 sequence is CASIDRFQETQYF. DNA for the CDR3: TGTGCCAGCATCGACAGGTTCCAAGAGACCCAGTACTTC. The entire variable domain, with the rest obtained from reference TRBV28 and TRBJ2-5, is as follows: DVKVTQSSRYLVKRTGEKVFLECVQDMDHENMFWYRQDPGLGLRLIYFSYDVKMKEKGDIPEGYSVSREKKERFSLILESASTNQTSMYLCASIDRFQETQYFGPGTRLLVL.

The chain couples TRBV4-1 to TRBJ2-4, with 12 nucleotides matching TRBD2. CDR3 length: 20 amino acids. V lost 0 bases and J lost 1; bases outside the gene matches: 10. Germline lookup yields CDR1 MGHRA and CDR2 YSYEKL. Here the CDR3 reads CASSQDLVLAGGLAKNIQYF. The CDR3 DNA follows: TGCGCCAGCAGCCAAGATTTGGTGCTAGCGGGAGGGCTGGCCAAAAACATTCAGTACTTC.

The V call is TRBV19, the J call TRBJ2-7; D assignment may be TRBD1 or TRBD2 (5 bases each). The V and J ends lost 3 bases and 2 bases respectively, with 14 bases between them. Germline lookup yields CDR1 LNHDA and CDR2 SQIVND (reference sequence). This CDR3 region has 15 residues. In nucleotides, the CDR3 is TGTGCCAGTAGTATCATATCAGGGCGGGCCTACGAGCAGTACTTC. Its protein is CASSIISGRAYEQYF.

The chain employs TRBV3-1 (or the pseudogene TRBV3-2) and TRBJ1-4; D is unclear. The V gene lost 8 bases and the J gene lost 11 bases, with 27 bases spanning the gap. Germline assignment: CDR1 LGHDT and CDR2 YNNKEL (reference sequence). The CDR3 length is 16 residues. CDR3 loop: CASWFYPLGRSMKLFF. CDR3 in DNA: TGTGCCAGCTGGTTCTACCCCCTAGGACGCTCGATGAAACTGTTTTTT.

The chain is built from TRBV6-9 and TRBJ1-5, with 10 bases identical to TRBD1. The CDR3 consists of 16 residues. The V gene's germline CDR1 is MNHGY and CDR2 SVAAGI. After removal of 2 bases from V and 4 bases from J, the junction contained 5 bases not matched to a gene. CDR3 nucleotide sequence: TGTGCCAGCAGTTATGGGACAGGGGCGGATAATCAGCCCCAGCATTTT. Its protein product is CASSYGTGADNQPQHF.

This clone is a singleton in its sample. As DNA, the CDR3 is TGTGCCTGGAGTGTACCTGGGGGAGGGACTGAAGCTTTCTTT. Translated: CAWSVPGGGTEAFF. The chain recombines TRBV30 with TRBJ1-1, with D possibly matching TRBD1 (5 bases). In germline, CDR1 is GTSNPN, CDR2 SVGIG (reference sequence). V gave up 0 bases and J gave up 5 bases, with 13 bases separating them. This CDR3 spans 14 amino acids. The variable domain in full, completed from reference TRBV30 and TRBJ1-1, reads SQTIHQWPATLVQPVGSPLSLECTVEGTSNPNLYWYRQAAGRGLQLLFYSVGIGQISSEVPQNLSASRPQDRQFILSSKKLLLSDSGFYLCAWSVPGGGTEAFFGQGTRLTVV.

This sequence joins TRBV28 and TRBJ1-2; tentative D call: TRBD1 (6 bases). V lost 6 bases to trimming and J lost 4 bases, with 12 bases between them. The CDR3 runs 13 residues. Germline lookup yields CDR1 MDHEN and CDR2 SYDVKM. The CDR3 loop is CASRETGLYGYTF. DNA of the CDR3: TGTGCCAGCAGAGAGACAGGCCTCTATGGCTACACCTTC.

V and J are TRBV7-9 and TRBJ2-7, with 7 nucleotides matching TRBD1. V dropped 4 bases and J dropped 2; count of bases not matched to a gene: 5. Germline values: CDR1 SEHNR, CDR2 FQNEAQ (reference sequence). The CDR3 has 14 amino acids. The CDR3 nucleotides read TGTGCCAGCAGCTCCGACAGGGTGCCCTACGAGCAGTACTTC. Translating gives CASSSDRVPYEQYF.

The chain joins TRBV21-1 to TRBJ2-7; the table names TRBD2, a call not compared with the DNA. TRBV21-1 is a recognized pseudogene. The CDR3 spans 18 residues. CDR3 sequence (DNA): TGTGCCAGCAGCAAATTCCCTAGCGGGAGGGGAGTTTTCTACGAGCAGTACTTC. Protein sequence: CASSKFPSGRGVFYEQYF.

V usage is TRBV7-2 and J usage is TRBJ2-1; 8 positions match TRBD2. Germline lookup yields CDR1 SGHTA and CDR2 FQGNSA. This CDR3 comprises 16 residues. Unmatched junction bases numbered 12, after V lost 5 bases and J lost 6 bases. CDR3 DNA sequence: TGTGCCAGCAGCCCCATGGGGGGGACTAGTCGCAATGAGCAGTTCTTC. It is translated as CASSPMGGTSRNEQFF.

V and J are TRBV11-3 and TRBJ1-1; D unresolved. CDR1 SGHNT and CDR2 YENEEA come from the germline V gene. Trimming cost V 4 bases and J 4 bases, with 13 bases left between them. There are 14 residues in the CDR3. CDR3 nucleotide sequence: TGTGCCAGCAGCTCGGGCCCGTCCGGCACTGAAGCTTTCTTT. Protein product: CASSSGPSGTEAFF.

A few counts support this clone. The V call is TRBV10-3, the J call TRBJ2-1; 9 bases line up with TRBD1. V gave up 0 bases and J gave up 8 bases; unmatched junction bases: 20. Germline V gives CDR1 ENHRY, CDR2 SYGVKD. CDR3 length: 20 residues. The DNA for the CDR3 is TGTGCCATCAGTGAGTCTACCGGACAGGGGTTAGCGGTCAGTGGTTATGAGCAGTTCTTC. It yields the protein CAISESTGQGLAVSGYEQFF.

This chain joins TRBV30 and TRBJ2-3, with TRBD2 matching over 7 bases. This CDR3 spans 12 amino acids. J lost 2 bases, V lost 5 bases, and 1 base had no gene match. Germline lookup yields CDR1 GTSNPN and CDR2 SVGIG (reference sequence). In DNA, the CDR3 is TGTGCCTGGGGACTAGTCACAGATACGCAGTATTTT. This translates into CAWGLVTDTQYF.

V gene TRBV5-1 combines with J gene TRBJ2-2, with D unclear. The CDR3 has 15 residues. Germline values: CDR1 SGHRS, CDR2 YFSETQ. V dropped 2 bases and J dropped 4 bases, with 12 bases sitting between them. CDR3 protein: CASSFTGRFTGELFF. CDR3 bases: TGCGCCAGCAGCTTCACCGGCCGTTTCACCGGGGAGCTGTTTTTT.

The gene calls are TRBV24-1 and TRBJ2-1, with a possible D match to TRBD2 (6 bases). The CDR3 is made up of 16 amino acids. The germline V gene has CDR1 KGHDR and CDR2 SFDVKD. V was clipped by 3 bases and J by 3 bases, with 14 bases between them. CDR3 DNA sequence: TGTGCCACCAGTGATCCCCTTAGCGGACGCTACAATGAGCAGTTCTTC. Residues: CATSDPLSGRYNEQFF.